This T cell receptor (beta chain) stems from a study of blood T cell repertoires in COVID-19. Turning to the study itself: The United States, Italy and Spain provided the acute and convalescent COVID-19 samples.

Assay used: immunoSEQ multiplex PCR; TCRdb lists only in-frame clones, some missing. The repertoire holds hundreds of thousands of clones, with around four fifths as singletons. Per the germline V gene, CDR1 is LGHDT and CDR2 is YNNKEL (reference sequence). This CDR3 is built from 15 residues. V was cut by 0 bases and J by 3 bases, with 11 bases left in between. Those enrolled, adults aged roughly 18 to 95 years, came from about two dozen US areas. A COVID-19 case had been met by exposed participants during the 2 weeks before study entry. This sequence was found in a woman in her forties or fifties who had been exposed to COVID-19. The sample was PBMCs or T cells enriched from blood (not recorded which). The gene calls are TRBV3-1 (or the pseudogene TRBV3-2) and TRBJ1-2, with D possibly matching TRBD1 (6 bases). The CDR3 loop is CASSQESGAYYGYTF. The CDR3 DNA sequence: TGTGCCAGCAGCCAAGAGTCAGGGGCATACTATGGCTACACCTTC.